One and the same sample provided the 21 T cell receptor beta chains below, sequenced in a study of beta chain features in type 1 diabetes. General observations from the study: TCRB CDR3s were moderately but significantly shorter in Type 1 diabetes patients in all four CD4+ subsets.

For these receptors, no antigen is known. As every portion of the isolated RNA was reverse transcribed, the sequencing read expressed TCRB transcripts. Generated by immunoSEQ multiplex PCR, the TCRdb table keeps only in-frame clones and is missing some. This table has 300,000 to 350,000 clones, about 13% appearing once. Sequencing was done on a sample of naive CD4+ T cells from blood. Every receptor here comes from a woman in her late teens or twenties with type 1 diabetes.

This clone showed up just a few times. This chain uses TRBV11-2 with TRBJ1-2; 12 bases are shared with TRBD1. The CDR3 runs to 17 residues. CDR1 and CDR2 (germline): SGHAT, FQNNGV. The junction had 11 bases not matched to a gene; V was cut back by 4 bases and J by 5 bases. CDR3 protein: CASSSSLRDRGPYGYTF. The CDR3 nucleotides are TGTGCCAGCAGCTCATCCCTCCGGGACAGGGGGCCGTATGGCTACACCTTC.

A few counts support this clone. The V call is TRBV29-1, the J call TRBJ2-5, with 11 bases lining up with TRBD2. From germline, CDR1 is SQVTM and CDR2 ANQGSEA. With 5 bases clipped from V and 2 bases from J, the junction kept 7 bases outside the gene matches. CDR3 length: 15 amino acids. In DNA form, the CDR3 reads TGCAGCGTTCAGCGACTAGCGGGACGGCAAGAGACCCAGTACTTC. Translated, it gives CSVQRLAGRQETQYF.

This clone has only a few counts. The genes are TRBV29-1 and TRBJ2-3, with D possibly being TRBD2 (5 bases). This CDR3 comprises 12 residues. Germline-derived CDR1 and CDR2 are SQVTM and ANQGSEA. The V and J ends lost 4 bases and 5 bases respectively, with 10 bases between them. The CDR3 reads CSVGENRDTQYF. CDR3 coding DNA: TGCAGCGTTGGGGAGAACCGAGATACGCAGTATTTT.

The V and J genes are TRBV5-1 and TRBJ2-1; possible D gene TRBD2, 6 bases. Deletions cut 7 bases from V and 9 bases from J, with 23 bases between. The CDR3 is 15 residues long. The germline CDR1 and CDR2 sequences are SGHRS and YFSETQ. The CDR3 nucleotides are TGCGCCAGCCGCCACGGCGGGAAAGGGTTAGGTGAGCAGTTCTTC. It encodes CASRHGGKGLGEQFF.

This sequence joins TRBV25-1 and TRBJ1-1; D is ambiguous. CDR1 is MGHDK and CDR2 is SYGVNS in the germline V gene. The CDR3 extends over 14 amino acids. V was clipped by 4 bases and J by 6 bases, with 15 bases between them. This chain's CDR3 is CASSGRAPAAEAFF. DNA of the CDR3: TGTGCCAGCAGTGGGCGGGCCCCTGCCGCTGAAGCTTTCTTT.

There are a few counts of this clone. This chain joins TRBV7-2 and TRBJ2-1; TRBD2 matches at 8 bases. CDR1 and CDR2 from the germline V gene are SGHTA and FQGNSA. This CDR3 is 16 amino acids long. After removal of 2 bases from V and 10 bases from J, the junction contained 13 bases not matched to a gene. Written as DNA, the CDR3 is TGTGCCAGCAGCTTATTTCCCCCGGGAGGGAGGAGCGAGCAGTTCTTC. Translated: CASSLFPPGGRSEQFF. Full variable domain (missing parts from reference TRBV7-2 and TRBJ2-1): GAGVSQSPSNKVTEKGKDVELRCDPISGHTALYWYRQSLGQGLEFLIYFQGNSAPDKSGLPSDRFSAERTGGSVSTLTIQRTQQEDSAVYLCASSLFPPGGRSEQFFGPGTRLTVL.

The chain employs TRBV28 and TRBJ2-1; 11 bases match TRBD2. This CDR3 is 16 amino acids long. Germline V lookup: CDR1 MDHEN, CDR2 SYDVKM. Losses at the gene ends were 2 bases for V and 10 bases for J; bases not matched to a gene: 10. The CDR3 region is CASSLGGTSGWEEQFF. As DNA, the CDR3 is TGTGCCAGCAGTTTAGGGGGGACTAGCGGTTGGGAGGAGCAGTTCTTC.

V is TRBV5-1 and J is TRBJ2-2; D is undetermined. The CDR3 is made up of 15 amino acids. Trimming took 0 bases from V and 6 from J, leaving 12 bases between them. In germline, CDR1 is SGHRS, CDR2 YFSETQ. Here the CDR3 DNA reads TGCGCCAGCAGCTTGGGCCCAGGCCGCGCCGGGGAGCTGTTTTTT. It is translated as CASSLGPGRAGELFF.

Remarks on this clone: The same CDR3 also results from other DNA sequences found in this sample. This chain connects TRBV2 to TRBJ2-5, with unresolved D. Germline lookup yields CDR1 SNHLY and CDR2 FYNNEI. V lost 4 bases and J 1 base, leaving 4 bases between the germline ends. The CDR3 runs to 12 residues. CDR3 sequence reads: CASSVLQETQYF. The CDR3 coding sequence is TGTGCCAGCAGTGTACTCCAAGAGACCCAGTACTTC.

This clone was found a few times. CDR3 in DNA: TGTGCCTGGAGTGCCGGGACAGGGGCCTACGAGCAGTACTTC. Its protein is CAWSAGTGAYEQYF. V usage is TRBV30 and J usage is TRBJ2-7, with 10 bases that match TRBD1. Germline V gene data show CDR1 as GTSNPN and CDR2 as SVGIG (reference sequence). The CDR3 sequence is 14 residues long. V trimming: 1 base; J trimming: 2 bases; junction bases outside the gene matches: 2. Full variable domain (rest looked up from reference TRBV30 and TRBJ2-7): SQTIHQWPATLVQPVGSPLSLECTVEGTSNPNLYWYRQAAGRGLQLLFYSVGIGQISSEVPQNLSASRPQDRQFILSSKKLLLSDSGFYLCAWSAGTGAYEQYFGPGTRLTVT.

This clone occurred a few times. CDR3 sequence reads: CASSLAEETQYF. The CDR3 DNA reads TGTGCCAGCAGCTTAGCGGAAGAGACCCAGTACTTC. The rearrangement uses TRBV11-2 and TRBJ2-5; D is unclear. CDR3 length equals 12 residues. CDR1 and CDR2 (germline): SGHAT, FQNNGV. Trimming pared 1 base from V and 3 bases from J, leaving 3 bases between.

The chain employs TRBV15 and TRBJ2-3; 8 bases agree with TRBD1. The CDR3 length is 16 residues. V gave up 0 bases and J gave up 2 bases; unmatched junction bases: 4. Germline values: CDR1 LNHNV, CDR2 YYDKDF (reference sequence). The CDR3 DNA follows: TGTGCCACCAGCAGAGATGGCAGGGGGCACACAGATACGCAGTATTTT. Translated, it gives CATSRDGRGHTDTQYF.

V is TRBV27 and J is TRBJ1-5; D ambiguous. Germline V gene sequence: CDR1 MNHEY, CDR2 SMNVEV (reference sequence). V lost 5 bases and J 3 bases, leaving 5 bases between the germline ends. The CDR3 runs 12 residues. CDR3 DNA: TGTGCCAGCAGTCCCCACAATCAGCCCCAGCATTTT. Encoded protein: CASSPHNQPQHF.

In this sample, this clone turned up a few times. The gene calls are TRBV5-1 and TRBJ2-1; the D gene is possibly TRBD1 (5 bases). The CDR3 covers 13 residues. Germline V gene data show CDR1 as SGHRS and CDR2 as YFSETQ. Trimming removed 0 bases from V and 8 bases from J, with 9 bases in between. Here the CDR3 reads CASSLDQGYEQFF. The DNA of the CDR3 is TGCGCCAGCAGCTTGGACCAGGGATATGAGCAGTTCTTC.

The gene calls are TRBV11-2 and TRBJ2-3; D not resolved. Germline loops: CDR1 SGHAT, CDR2 FQNNGV. With 1 base removed from V and 7 bases from J, the gap between germline ends came to 12 bases. The length of the CDR3 is 14 residues. CDR3 loop: CASSLAAAVNTQYF. The CDR3 DNA sequence: TGTGCCAGCAGCTTAGCCGCGGCCGTGAATACGCAGTATTTT.

The chain recombines TRBV7-2 with TRBJ1-3; 7 bases agree with TRBD1. The CDR3 is 14 residues long. Germline CDR1 and CDR2: SGHTA and FQGNSA. The V gene end was trimmed by 5 bases and the J gene end by 4 bases; junction bases not matched to a gene: 5. The CDR3 loop reads CASSIDREGNTIYF. Written as DNA, the CDR3 is TGTGCCAGCAGCATAGACAGGGAGGGAAACACCATATATTTT.

This clone was detected a few times. This chain connects TRBV5-1 to TRBJ2-2; 13 positions agree with TRBD2. From germline, CDR1 is SGHRS and CDR2 YFSETQ. V was clipped by 1 base and J by 1 base; unmatched bases: 4. The CDR3 is 18 amino acids. The DNA of the CDR3 is TGCGCCAGCAGCTTGTTGGGGACTAGCGGGAAGAACACCGGGGAGCTGTTTTTT. It specifies CASSLLGTSGKNTGELFF.

This clone showed up just a few times. The rearrangement uses TRBV18 and TRBJ1-1; no definite D call. Deletions cut 2 bases from V and 3 bases from J, with 25 bases between. In germline, CDR1 is KGHSH, CDR2 LQKENI. The CDR3 loop spans 19 amino acids. In nucleotides, the CDR3 is TGTGCCAGCTCACCAGCTACGACCCACGTGGGAGGATTGGACACTGAAGCTTTCTTT. This gives the protein CASSPATTHVGGLDTEAFF.

The table lists this clone with a few counts. The V gene is TRBV14, the J gene TRBJ1-1; the match to TRBD1 covers 7 bases. Germline V lookup: CDR1 SGHDN, CDR2 FVKESK. The CDR3 is made up of 15 amino acids. V was pared by 4 bases and J by 1 base, with 6 bases of the junction left unmatched. The DNA for the CDR3 is TGTGCCAGCAGCCGGATTTGGACAGGGAACACTGAAGCTTTCTTT. It translates to CASSRIWTGNTEAFF. Together with reference TRBV14 and TRBJ1-1, the CDR3 gives the full variable domain: EAGVTQFPSHSVIEKGQTVTLRCDPISGHDNLYWYRRVMGKEIKFLLHFVKESKQDESGMPNNRFLAERTGGTYSTLKVQPAELEDSGVYFCASSRIWTGNTEAFFGQGTRLTVV.

The gene calls are TRBV25-1 and TRBJ2-3; possibly TRBD2 for D (6 bases). V was cut by 5 bases and J by 5 bases, with 17 bases left in between. Germline V gives CDR1 MGHDK, CDR2 SYGVNS. The CDR3 has 15 amino acids. The CDR3 here is CASSLIHGGGDTQYF. The CDR3 nucleotides read TGTGCCAGCAGTCTTATCCACGGGGGAGGAGATACGCAGTATTTT.

This chain links TRBV6-1 with TRBJ2-7, with TRBD2 matching 8 bases. CDR1 is MNHNS, CDR2 SASEGT, per germline. The CDR3 length is 14 residues. With 4 bases clipped from V and 4 bases from J, the junction kept 6 bases outside the gene matches. The CDR3 is CASSVGTRVYEQYV. In DNA, the CDR3 is TGTGCCAGCAGTGTTGGGACTAGAGTGTACGAGCAGTACGTC.